This entry is about one T cell receptor beta chain. The data are from a study of blood T cell repertoires in COVID-19. Authors' methods: Reference gene primer amplification yielded estimated nucleated cell counts. Profiled with immunoSEQ multiplex PCR; TCRdb holds only in-frame clones, not every one. V and J calls and clone size come straight from that table; D and trimming were deduced from the DNA. The profile covers about 230,000 clones, with approximately 85% appearing a single time and less than 6.5% taken by the ten largest. CDR1 and CDR2 (germline): MNHEY, SVGAGI. Trimming pared 2 bases from V and 5 bases from J, leaving 15 bases between. The length of the CDR3 is 15 residues.

The specimen sequenced was peripheral blood. The chain employs TRBV6-5 and TRBJ1-1; D is possibly TRBD1 (6 bases). This TCR was recovered from a man aged 50 or older with COVID-19, enrolled during active disease. In DNA, the CDR3 is TGTGCCAGCAGTTACCAGGGGATTCGGGTAACTGAAGCTTTCTTT. This gives the protein CASSYQGIRVTEAFF.